A single sample gave rise to the 4 T cell receptor beta chains below, sequenced in a study of human T cells and chemical hapten exposure. Using its own MiXCR run on the RACE reads, TCRdb lists one record per CDR3 protein. The sample consists of fewer than 50,000 distinct CDR3 sequences, around 3.4% of them appearing once. Time point indicated: healthy volunteer bleed at 6 weeks. Unfractionated whole blood was the source of the extracted total RNA. The material sequenced was whole blood. The source of these receptors is a human donor in good health. Some clones in this sample may be carry-over from other donors' samples.

The rearrangement links TRBV4-1 to TRBJ1-6; D is ambiguous. Germline loops: CDR1 MGHRA, CDR2 YSYEKL. The ends were cut back, 0 bases at V and 9 bases at J, with 6 bases in the middle. This CDR3 is built from 13 residues. The CDR3 nucleotides are TGCGCCAGCAGCCAAGATCCCGCTTCACCCCTCCACTTT. Its protein is CASSQDPASPLHF.

This clonotype came up many times. The gene calls are TRBV29-1 and TRBJ1-1; a possible D gene is TRBD1 (6 bases). CDR1 and CDR2 from the germline V gene are SQVTM and ANQGSEA. Trimming took off 4 bases at V and 3 bases at J, with 12 bases between the two ends. The CDR3 has 13 amino acids. The CDR3 loop reads CSVGRTEHTEAFF. The CDR3 coding sequence is TGCAGCGTTGGACGGACAGAGCACACTGAAGCTTTCTTT.

This clonotype was seen at least ten times. The J gene is TRBJ2-3, the V gene TRBV20-1; 7 bases match TRBD2. Trimming at V came to 2 bases and at J to 0 bases, leaving 8 bases not matched to a gene. Germline CDR1 and CDR2: DFQATT and SNEGSKA (reference sequence). The length of the CDR3 is 16 residues. CDR3 DNA: TGCAGTGCTAGATCGCGGCTAGCGGAGAGCACAGATACGCAGTATTTT. Translating gives CSARSRLAESTDTQYF.

This clonotype showed up many times. This rearrangement joins TRBV19 to TRBJ2-2, with TRBD2 identical over 13 bases. The V gene end was trimmed by 5 bases and the J gene end by 1 base; junction bases not matched to a gene: 1. The germline V gene has CDR1 LNHDA and CDR2 SQIVND (reference sequence). The CDR3 has 16 amino acids. The CDR3 DNA reads as TGTGCCAGTAGTCGGACTAGCGGGGGGAACACCGGGGAGCTGTTTTTT. This encodes CASSRTSGGNTGELFF.